The clone carrying this T cell receptor (beta chain) was detected many times. Its antigen is unidentified. Ophthalmopathy cases scored 3 or more on the Clinical Activity Score and 4 or more on NOSPECS grade, with duration below 3 months. RNA transcripts were the template for amplifying TCR beta CDR3 regions. RT-PCR in the first round (using the HTBI primer set) targeted the TCR CDR3. Via MiXCR, TCRdb re-called the multiplex PCR reads, giving one row per CDR3 protein. Found here are hundreds of thousands of distinct CDR3 sequences, about 15% of them singletons; the top ten hold around 13%. The sample originates from a study of T cells in Graves' hyperthyroidism and ophthalmopathy. Notes on the study in general: Among thyroid clonotypes expanded above 0.001, most also appeared in blood.

Between the trimmed V and J ends, which lost 0 bases and 7 bases, there was a span of 16 bases. The CDR3 covers 15 residues. Germline lookup yields CDR1 DFQATT and CDR2 SNEGSKA (reference sequence). Material for sequencing was blood. This TCR came from a woman in her fifties or sixties with Graves' ophthalmopathy. The genes are TRBV20-1 and TRBJ1-5; D may be TRBD1 (6 bases). The CDR3 loop reads CSARDQRQGSQPQHF. CDR3 nucleotides: TGCAGTGCTAGAGATCAGAGGCAGGGGAGCCAGCCCCAGCATTTT.